These 4 T cell receptor beta chains share one sample of origin, sequenced in a study of T-cell reconstitution after alpha-beta-depleted transplantation in children. Molecular barcoding with unique molecular identifiers was used for the TCRbeta library. TCRdb recomputed calls from the PCR reads with MiXCR, one row per CDR3 protein. Of about 47,000 distinct CDR3 sequences listed, approximately 52% were seen once; the top ten hold 35% to 45%. Source: peripheral blood, taken before TCRalphabeta/CD19-depleted stem cell transplant. These receptors came from a boy younger than two with SCID, due to receive a stem cell transplant.

The chain carries TRBV20-1 and TRBJ2-7, with TRBD1 matching 11 bases. Trimming took 6 bases from V and 2 from J; bases not matched to a gene: 6. CDR3 length equals 14 residues. Germline V gives CDR1 DFQATT, CDR2 SNEGSKA (reference sequence). Here the CDR3 reads CSAHRDRGTYEQYF. CDR3 nucleotide sequence: TGCAGTGCCCACCGGGACAGGGGGACCTACGAGCAGTACTTC.

CDR3 loop: CSARGLASPFSNEQFF. The CDR3 region has the DNA TGCAGTGCTAGAGGACTAGCCTCCCCCTTCTCCAATGAGCAGTTCTTC. This sequence joins TRBV20-1 and TRBJ2-1, with 7 bases identical to TRBD2. Germline CDR1 is DFQATT and CDR2 is SNEGSKA (reference sequence). Trimming cost V 1 base and J 6 bases; bases outside gene matches: 12. The CDR3 loop spans 16 amino acids.

This clonotype has a handful of counts. CDR3 in DNA: TGCAGTGCTCGGGGGGAAGGGGACACTGAAGCTTTCTTT. Translating it yields CSARGEGDTEAFF. The chain couples TRBV20-1 to TRBJ1-1; TRBD1 might be the D (5 bases). In germline, CDR1 is DFQATT, CDR2 SNEGSKA (reference sequence). The CDR3 consists of 13 residues. Trimming took 5 bases from V and 3 from J, leaving 13 bases between them.

V gene TRBV20-1 combines with J gene TRBJ2-5; 7 positions agree with TRBD2. Germline V gives CDR1 DFQATT, CDR2 SNEGSKA (reference sequence). CDR3 length equals 12 residues. The V and J ends lost 6 bases and 4 bases, in that order; junction bases with no gene match: 5. As DNA, the CDR3 is TGCAGTGCGGGGAGGGGTATAGAGACCCAGTACTTC. Its protein product is CSAGRGIETQYF.